This TCR beta chain was documented in a study of blood T cell repertoires in COVID-19 (dated by TCRdb to 2020 to 2022). General notes on the study: The collaborator samples originated in the United States, Italy and Spain and spanned the acute and convalescent phases of COVID-19. The samples were drawn from two sources: the first 160 participants of the ongoing ImmuneRACE study, and about 1,300 subjects contributed by 6 global collaborators. Where available, HLA class I and class II types were taken from metadata supplied by the sample provider and were not determined by assay-based typing. The material from the prospective study consisted of cDNA or gDNA derived from T cells, B-cell-depleted T cells, or PBMCs. Sample metadata almost always included a de-identified subject ID, COVID-19 status, age in years and sex. The repertoires were released in a freely available public database meant as a resource for research on the immune response to SARS-CoV-2. Subjects who had been exposed to COVID-19, were actively infected with it, or had recovered from it provided the deeply sampled blood TCRbeta repertoires that made up the dataset. Results the study describes overall, beyond this receptor: Clinical and demographic metadata were provided uncurated, with the amount varying by source and participant.

The immunoSEQ Assay, a bias-controlled multiplex PCR, was used to amplify TCRbeta CDR3 regions from genomic DNA. On the study's bioinformatics: The number of nucleated cells in each sample was estimated from the amplification of reference gene primers within the assay. To quantify the absolute abundance of each unique TCRbeta CDR3 rearrangement, sequence reads were collapsed and filtered. For each sample, productive Simpson clonality was calculated as the square root of Simpson's diversity index over productive rearrangements. TCRdb mirrors the immuneACCESS table, restricted to in-frame sequences. Some clones are absent from its copies; in checked studies, under half trace to an unresolved V gene, and the reason for the others is unknown. That table gives V, J and clone size, and the DNA gave D and trimming. Counted in this sample were 15,000 to 20,000 clones; 80% to 90% of them appeared once. The ten largest clones capture about 3.2% of the sample.

CDR1 and CDR2, per the germline V gene (reference sequence), are LGHDT and YNNKEL. The CDR3 holds 12 amino acids from the cysteine to the phenylalanine. Here the CDR3 DNA is all that survives: 36 bases in frame from base 1. The junction carries 8 bases between V and J, which are trimmed by 4 bases and 7 bases respectively. Regarding this clone: Its specific antigen is unknown. Per-base qualities were not stored, and no clone one base away is much larger.

Each collaborating institution followed its own protocols to collect whole blood in K2EDTA tubes. For TCRbeta analysis, collaborators shipped samples as frozen whole blood, isolated PBMCs, or DNA extracted from either of those sample types. Sequencing was done on a sample of peripheral blood. The chain uses TRBV3-1 (or the pseudogene TRBV3-2) and TRBJ2-1; a tentative D call is TRBD1 (6 bases match). This TCR came from a human donor in a cohort sampled during active COVID-19. The sequence in DNA is TGTGCCAGCAGCCGGGGGCGTAATGAGCAGTTCTTC. This yields the protein CASSRGRNEQFF.